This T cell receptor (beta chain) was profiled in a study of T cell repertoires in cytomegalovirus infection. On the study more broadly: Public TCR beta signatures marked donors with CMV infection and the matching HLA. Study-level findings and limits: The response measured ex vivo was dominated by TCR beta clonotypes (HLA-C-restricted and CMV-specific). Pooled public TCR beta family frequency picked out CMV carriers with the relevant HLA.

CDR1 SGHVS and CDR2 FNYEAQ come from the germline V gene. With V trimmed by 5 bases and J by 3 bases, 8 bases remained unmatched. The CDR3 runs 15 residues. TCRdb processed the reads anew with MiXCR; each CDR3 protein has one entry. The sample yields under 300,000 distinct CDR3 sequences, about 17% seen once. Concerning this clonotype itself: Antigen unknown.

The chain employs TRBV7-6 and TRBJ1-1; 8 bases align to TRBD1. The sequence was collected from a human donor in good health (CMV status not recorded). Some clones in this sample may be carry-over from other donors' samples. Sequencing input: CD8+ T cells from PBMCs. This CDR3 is CASSQRTGRDTEAFF. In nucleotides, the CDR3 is TGTGCCAGCAGCCAACGGACAGGGAGAGACACTGAAGCTTTCTTT.